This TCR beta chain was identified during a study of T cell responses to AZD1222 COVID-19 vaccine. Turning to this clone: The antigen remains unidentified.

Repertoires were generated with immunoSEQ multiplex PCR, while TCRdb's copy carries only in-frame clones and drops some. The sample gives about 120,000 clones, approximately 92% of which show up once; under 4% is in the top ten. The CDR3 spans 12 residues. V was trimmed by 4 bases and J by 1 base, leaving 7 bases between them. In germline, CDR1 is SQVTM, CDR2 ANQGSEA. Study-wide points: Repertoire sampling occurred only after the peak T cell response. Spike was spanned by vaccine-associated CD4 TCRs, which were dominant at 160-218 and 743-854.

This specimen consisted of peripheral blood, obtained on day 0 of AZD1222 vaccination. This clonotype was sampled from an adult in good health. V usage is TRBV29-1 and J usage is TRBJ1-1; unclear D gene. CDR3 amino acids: CSVVATNTEAFF. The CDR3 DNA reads TGCAGCGTTGTTGCTACGAACACTGAAGCTTTCTTT.